These T cell receptor beta chains were read from a single sample in a study of blood T cell repertoires in COVID-19. TCRdb's copy holds only in-frame clones and misses some; the assay was immunoSEQ multiplex PCR. The sample has 170,000 or so clones; roughly 83% are singletons. Sequencing was performed on peripheral blood. The receptor set was obtained from a woman aged 55-70 years with acute or convalescent COVID-19. Both conserved end residues are part of each CDR3. Fields, in order: D gene, clone size, V gene, J gene, CDR3 DNA, CDR3 protein. The D gene is left open where the match is weak. Not every row has a clone size; where given, it reads once, few, many or a size class.

>TRBD1|few|TRBV19|TRBJ1-5
TGTGCCAGTAGTATTGTGGGACAGGGTCATCAGCCCCAGCATTTT
CASSIVGQGHQPQHF
>NA|NA|TRBV24-1|TRBJ2-7
TGTGCCACCAGTGATCCCGCTAGTTTATCCTACGAGCAGTACTTC
CATSDPASLSYEQYF
>TRBD1|NA|TRBV2|TRBJ1-5
TGTGCCAGCAGTGCGGCGACAGGGATTAGCAATCAGCCCCAGCATTTT
CASSAATGISNQPQHF
>NA|NA|TRBV7-2|TRBJ2-3
TGTGCCAGCCGGGTTAATAAAGATCGCACAGATACGCAGTATTTT
CASRVNKDRTDTQYF
>TRBD1|NA|TRBV2|TRBJ1-2
TGTGCCGCGGCAGGGGGCTATGGCTACACCTTC
CAAAGGYGYTF
>TRBD1|NA|TRBV11-2|TRBJ1-2
TGTGCCAGCAGCTTAGGCCCCGGGACAGGGGGATATGGCTACACCTTC
CASSLGPGTGGYGYTF
>NA|NA|TRBV7-8|TRBJ1-1
TGTGCCAGCACCAGGGAGGGCACTGAAGCTTTCTTT
CASTREGTEAFF
>NA|NA|TRBV19|TRBJ1-2
TGTGCCAGTAGTATTGTGCGGGGGCTTTCAGGTGGCTACACCTTC
CASSIVRGLSGGYTF
>NA|NA|TRBV4-1|TRBJ2-7
TGCGCCAGCAGCCAAGTCTTCAGGTACGAGCAGTACTTC
CASSQVFRYEQYF
>NA|NA|TRBV5-6|TRBJ1-2
TGTGCCAGCAGCTTGGCCAGGGGTTACTATGGCTACACCTTC
CASSLARGYYGYTF
>NA|NA|TRBV19|TRBJ2-1
TGTGCCAGTAGAGAGCAGGGGAAGGATGAGCAGTTCTTC
CASREQGKDEQFF
>TRBD1|NA|TRBV18|TRBJ2-5
TGTGCCAGCTCACCACAACAGGGGGACCAAGAGACCCAGTACTTC
CASSPQQGDQETQYF
>NA|NA|TRBV4-2|TRBJ2-3
TGTGCCAGCAGCCAAGATTTGGGCCGCACCCGTGACGGGACTTATTTT
CASSQDLGRTRDGTYF
>TRBD1|NA|TRBV10-2|TRBJ2-3
TGCGCCAGCAGAAACCTACAGGGGGTTAGCACAGATACGCAGTATTTT
CASRNLQGVSTDTQYF
>TRBD1|few|TRBV7-6|TRBJ1-1
TGTGCCAGCAGCTCGCCAGGGACAGGGAAGGTGAACACTGAAGCTTTCTTT
CASSSPGTGKVNTEAFF
>TRBD1|NA|TRBV30|TRBJ1-6
TGTGCCTGGAATCCAAGTGGGACAGTGGGGGATTCACCCCTCCACTTT
CAWNPSGTVGDSPLHF
>NA|NA|TRBV19|TRBJ1-5
TGTGCCAGTAGCCGCCCCCCAGGTGGCAATCAGCCCCAGCATTTT
CASSRPPGGNQPQHF
>TRBD2|NA|TRBV19|TRBJ2-5
TGTGCCAGTACCAGCGGGGGGGCGGAAAAGACCCAGTACTTC
CASTSGGAEKTQYF
>TRBD1|NA|TRBV2|TRBJ1-5
TGTGCCAGCACAAACAGGGGTGGAAGCAATCAGCCCCAGCATTTT
CASTNRGGSNQPQHF
>TRBD1|NA|TRBV5-1|TRBJ2-1
TGCGCCAGCAGCCCGGACAGGAAGATTCTCAATGAGCAGTTCTTC
CASSPDRKILNEQFF
>TRBD1|NA|TRBV6-1|TRBJ1-1
TGTGCCAGCAGTGGACGGACAGGAGCTGAAGCTTTCTTT
CASSGRTGAEAFF
>NA|NA|TRBV9|TRBJ1-3
TGTGCCAGCAGCGTAAGGAGCTCTGGAAACACCATATATTTT
CASSVRSSGNTIYF
>NA|NA|TRBV4-3|TRBJ1-4
TGCGCCAGCAGCCTCGGTAATGCTAATGAAAAACTGTTTTTT
CASSLGNANEKLFF
>NA|NA|TRBV5-1|TRBJ2-5
TGCGCCAGCAGCGACAGTAGAGGACAAGAGACCCAGTACTTC
CASSDSRGQETQYF
>NA|NA|TRBV28|TRBJ2-7
TGTGCCAGCACCTATGGGGGGTCAAGGAACGAGCAGTACTTC
CASTYGGSRNEQYF
>NA|NA|TRBV5-8|TRBJ2-7
TGTGCCAGCAGCCTTGAGCCCTCCGAGCAGTACTTC
CASSLEPSEQYF
>TRBD1|NA|TRBV28|TRBJ2-7
TGTGCCAGCCGGACAGGGTCCTACGAGCAGTACTTC
CASRTGSYEQYF
>NA|NA|TRBV7-2|TRBJ2-5
TGTGCCAGCAGCCCTCGAGTTCAGGGGACCCAGTACTTC
CASSPRVQGTQYF
>NA|NA|TRBV7-8|TRBJ2-7
TGTGCCAGCAGCCGAGGATTATGGGCCGAGTCCTACGAGCAGTACTTC
CASSRGLWAESYEQYF
>TRBD1|NA|TRBV29-1|TRBJ1-1
TGCAGCGTTGAAAGGGTACTTCAGGGGGACGCTTTCTTT
CSVERVLQGDAFF
>NA|NA|TRBV5-1|TRBJ1-5
TGCGCCAGCAGCCTGGGGACTGGCAATCAGCCCCAGCATTTT
CASSLGTGNQPQHF
>TRBD1|NA|TRBV4-3|TRBJ2-3
TGCGCCAGCTCGGCAGGGGGAGATACGCAGTATTTT
CASSAGGDTQYF
>TRBD1|NA|TRBV9|TRBJ1-2
TGTGCCAGCAGCGTAATAGGGACAGGGGAGGACGGCTACACCTTC
CASSVIGTGEDGYTF
>TRBD2|few|TRBV11-2|TRBJ2-5
TGTGCCAGCAGCCTAGGGCCTAGCGGGGGGCAAGAGACCCAGTACTTC
CASSLGPSGGQETQYF
>NA|NA|TRBV7-3|TRBJ1-6
TGTGCCAGCAGCGCAGGACAGATTTTCAATTCACCCCTCCACTTT
CASSAGQIFNSPLHF
>TRBD1|NA|TRBV10-2|TRBJ1-1
TGCGCCAGCAGTGTCGACAGGGCCCAAACTGAAGCTTTCTTT
CASSVDRAQTEAFF
>TRBD1|few|TRBV5-1|TRBJ2-3
TGCGCCAGCAGCTCCCTGTTCAGGGGGCGAACAGATACGCAGTATTTT
CASSSLFRGRTDTQYF
>TRBD1|NA|TRBV4-1|TRBJ1-2
TGCGCCAGCAGCCCGACAGGGGGAATTGGCTACACCTTC
CASSPTGGIGYTF
>NA|NA|TRBV28|TRBJ1-2
TGTGCCAGCACCGAGGGGGGGTACGGCTACACCTTC
CASTEGGYGYTF
>TRBD1|NA|TRBV7-2|TRBJ2-7
TGTGCCAGCAGCCCGAGCACAGGGGAAGGGACCTACGAGCAGTACTTC
CASSPSTGEGTYEQYF
>NA|NA|TRBV12-2|TRBJ1-5
TGTGCAAGTCCCTTCAAGACCGGGACACAAAATCAGCCCCAGCATTTT
CASPFKTGTQNQPQHF
>NA|NA|TRBV28|TRBJ1-2
TGTGCCAGCAGATCGGGTACTAACTATGGCTACACCTTC
CASRSGTNYGYTF
>TRBD1|NA|TRBV5-4|TRBJ1-2
TGTGCCAGCAGCTTAGGACAGGGGGAGATCTATGGCTACACCTTC
CASSLGQGEIYGYTF
>NA|NA|TRBV30|TRBJ1-2
TGTGCCTGCACTAAAGGGGCGGTCTATGGCTACACCTTC
CACTKGAVYGYTF
>NA|NA|TRBV19|TRBJ1-2
TGTGCCAGTAGTATAGGTGAGGGATATGGCTACACCTTC
CASSIGEGYGYTF
>NA|NA|TRBV6-2/TRBV6-3|TRBJ2-2
TGTGCCAGCAGTTACCGCCGGACAGCATTCACCGGGGAGCTGTTTTTT
CASSYRRTAFTGELFF
>NA|once|TRBV27|TRBJ2-2
TGTGCCAGCAGTCGGACTCCCGGGACTCTCACCGGGGAGCTGTTTTTT
CASSRTPGTLTGELFF